Listed below are T cell receptor beta chains from one sample, sequenced in a study of blood T cell repertoires in COVID-19. The assay was immunoSEQ multiplex PCR, and TCRdb's table has in-frame clones only and misses some. Among approximately 85,000 clones listed, around 87% were seen once. Source material: peripheral blood. The receptors here all came from a woman older than 75 with active or convalescent COVID-19. Each CDR3 is given with its conserved first and last residue. Fields, in order: CDR3 DNA, CDR3 protein, J gene, clone size, V gene, D gene. The D gene is left open where the match is weak. Clone size is not always given. Where it is, it says once, few, many or a class for expanded clones.

TGTGCCAGCACTAGGGGACTAGTCAAAGAGACCCAGTACTTC | CASTRGLVKETQYF | TRBJ2-5 | NA | TRBV6-5 | TRBD2
TGCGCCAGCAGCTCGGGACAGGGTAATCGCGAGCAGTACTTC | CASSSGQGNREQYF | TRBJ2-7 | once | TRBV5-1 | TRBD1
TGTGCCAGCAGTCCAACAAGGACAGAGCAGTTCTTC | CASSPTRTEQFF | TRBJ2-1 | NA | TRBV27 | NA
TGTGCCAGTAGTACGAGCGGCAATCAGCCCCAGCATTTT | CASSTSGNQPQHF | TRBJ1-5 | once | TRBV19 | NA
TGTGCCAGCAGCTCCCCGTGGGGGACAGGGGTGAACACTGAAGCTTTCTTT | CASSSPWGTGVNTEAFF | TRBJ1-1 | NA | TRBV7-9 | TRBD1
TGCGCCAGCAGCTTGGGAGGTGCTTGGCAGGGGGCCGACGAGCAGTACTTC | CASSLGGAWQGADEQYF | TRBJ2-7 | NA | TRBV5-1 | TRBD1
TGCAGTGCTAGTCGGGACACCGTTGACGCTTTCTTT | CSASRDTVDAFF | TRBJ1-1 | NA | TRBV20-1 | NA
TGTGCCAGTACGGAGACAGGGGGCACAGATACGCAGTATTTT | CASTETGGTDTQYF | TRBJ2-3 | NA | TRBV19 | TRBD1
TGCAGCGCGGGATCCGGGACAGGGCGAGAGACCCAGTACTTC | CSAGSGTGRETQYF | TRBJ2-5 | NA | TRBV29-1 | TRBD1
TGCGCCAGCAGCCAGGTACTAGCGGAAACCTACGAGCAGTACTTC | CASSQVLAETYEQYF | TRBJ2-7 | NA | TRBV4-1 | TRBD2
TGTGCCAGCAGACACCCCGGGGTGAACACTGAAGCTTTCTTT | CASRHPGVNTEAFF | TRBJ1-1 | medium-sized | TRBV28 | NA
TGTGCCACCAGTGATCGATCCGGGGACAGGGGGCACACCGGGGAGCTGTTTTTT | CATSDRSGDRGHTGELFF | TRBJ2-2 | NA | TRBV24-1 | TRBD1
TGTGCCAGCAGAAAAACTATGGGCTACACCTTC | CASRKTMGYTF | TRBJ1-2 | NA | TRBV28 | NA
TGTGCCAGCAGCTTTGGAGGTGGGGTCCCCGGGGAGCTGTTTTTT | CASSFGGGVPGELFF | TRBJ2-2 | few | TRBV7-9 | NA
TGTGCCAGCAGCCCGAGGACTAGCGGAGCCTACAATGAGCAGTTCTTC | CASSPRTSGAYNEQFF | TRBJ2-1 | NA | TRBV7-3 | TRBD2
TGTGCCAGCAGCTTAGGGGGGCAAGCAACTAATGAAAAACTGTTTTTT | CASSLGGQATNEKLFF | TRBJ1-4 | NA | TRBV7-9 | NA
TGTGCCAGCAGTGTGGGACAGGGGGAGGTTGGCTACACCTTC | CASSVGQGEVGYTF | TRBJ1-2 | NA | TRBV28 | TRBD1
TGTGCCAGCAGCACGGGACAGGGCACATACGAGCAGTACTTC | CASSTGQGTYEQYF | TRBJ2-7 | NA | TRBV5-4 | TRBD1
TGTGCCAGTAGTACCGGCCGGAGTAGAGTAGAGCACACCGGGGAGCTGTTTTTT | CASSTGRSRVEHTGELFF | TRBJ2-2 | once | TRBV19 | NA
TGTGCCAGCAGTGCTGGACAGGGAAGCCCCACAGATACGCAGTATTTT | CASSAGQGSPTDTQYF | TRBJ2-3 | NA | TRBV27 | TRBD1
TGTGCCAGCAGCGTCAACCCCGGGACAATCCCTAGCACAGATACGCAGTATTTT | CASSVNPGTIPSTDTQYF | TRBJ2-3 | NA | TRBV9 | NA
TGTGCCAGCAGCTTGTGGGGCGGGAGGGCCTCCTACAATGAGCAGTTCTTC | CASSLWGGRASYNEQFF | TRBJ2-1 | NA | TRBV5-8 | TRBD2
TGTGCCATCAGTGACTCAGATTCACCCCTCCACTTT | CAISDSDSPLHF | TRBJ1-6 | NA | TRBV10-3 | NA
TGTGCCAGTAGTATCCAGGGGGTAGAGAATTCACCCCTCCACTTT | CASSIQGVENSPLHF | TRBJ1-6 | NA | TRBV19 | TRBD1
TGTGCCAGCAGCCTTTCAAACAGGGAGAGGGGAGGGTATGGCTACACCTTC | CASSLSNRERGGYGYTF | TRBJ1-2 | NA | TRBV11-3 | NA
TGCAGCGTTGGACGAACCGGGACAGCAGACTACGAGCAGTACTTC | CSVGRTGTADYEQYF | TRBJ2-7 | NA | TRBV29-1 | TRBD1
TGTGCCAGCAGGGTCCGCGGGGAGCAGTTCTTC | CASRVRGEQFF | TRBJ2-1 | NA | TRBV7-2 | NA
TGTGCCAGCAGCCCCGCGGCGACGAACACCGGGGAGCTGTTTTTT | CASSPAATNTGELFF | TRBJ2-2 | NA | TRBV3-1/TRBV3-2 | NA
TGTGCCAGTAGTATAGGAGGACAGGGGATCTACGAGCAGTACTTC | CASSIGGQGIYEQYF | TRBJ2-7 | NA | TRBV19 | TRBD1
TGTGCCAGCTCACCGATGACTCAGGGCAATGAGCAGTTCTTC | CASSPMTQGNEQFF | TRBJ2-1 | NA | TRBV18 | NA
TGTGCCAGCAGCCAAGTTGATCGGGCTGAAGCTTTCTTT | CASSQVDRAEAFF | TRBJ1-1 | NA | TRBV3-1/TRBV3-2 | NA
TGTGCCAGCAGTGATGTACAGAAGAATTATAATTCACCCCTCCACTTT | CASSDVQKNYNSPLHF | TRBJ1-6 | NA | TRBV28 | NA
TGTGCCAGCAGACAAGCCGGGCAGGGAGGCGAGCAGTACTTC | CASRQAGQGGEQYF | TRBJ2-7 | NA | TRBV3-1/TRBV3-2 | NA
TGTGCCAGCAGCTTAAGAGGGGGCGCAGATACGCAGTATTTT | CASSLRGGADTQYF | TRBJ2-3 | once | TRBV7-2 | TRBD1
TGTGCCAGCAGCTTAGGTGGGACACTAGGGGACGAGCAGTACTTC | CASSLGGTLGDEQYF | TRBJ2-7 | NA | TRBV7-3 | NA
TGCAGCGTTGAAGAAGGGGGGGGTCGCTCAGAGACCCAGTACTTC | CSVEEGGGRSETQYF | TRBJ2-5 | NA | TRBV29-1 | NA
TGTGCCAGCAGTGTGTTCTCAGGTCCCTACGAGCAGTACTTC | CASSVFSGPYEQYF | TRBJ2-7 | NA | TRBV27 | NA
TGTGCCAGCAGCGTAGAGGACAGGGTGGGAGAAAAACTGTTTTTT | CASSVEDRVGEKLFF | TRBJ1-4 | once | TRBV9 | TRBD1
TGTGCCAGCAGTTTATTCCCGGGGACAGGGAACACTGAAGCTTTCTTT | CASSLFPGTGNTEAFF | TRBJ1-1 | NA | TRBV28 | TRBD1
TGTGCCAGCCCCCCCCGGACCGGGACAGGGGTATCTGAAGCTTTCTTT | CASPPRTGTGVSEAFF | TRBJ1-1 | NA | TRBV27 | TRBD1